This TCR beta chain was sequenced for a study of T cell repertoires in cytomegalovirus infection. Background on the study: Peptides in the study included HLA-C-restricted and HLA-B-restricted CMV epitopes. Indicated by public TCR beta signatures were CMV infection and matching HLA type. Study-level findings and limits: HLA-C-restricted CMV clonotypes gave the most frequent clonotype in two of eight donors.

J lost 6 bases, V lost 3 bases, and 3 bases had no gene match. The CDR3 contains 14 residues. Germline CDR1 SGDLS, CDR2 YYNGEE. TCRdb itself ran the reads through MiXCR, one entry per CDR3 protein. This repertoire shows 650,000 to 900,000 distinct CDR3 sequences, 32% found once; its top ten account for under 15%. In the case of this clonotype: As yet, its antigen is unknown.

The sequence derives from a human donor in good health (CMV status not recorded). Some clones in this sample may be carry-over from other donors' samples. The input for sequencing was cultured CD8+ T cells from PBMCs, taken from culture after CMV antigen stimulation. The chain carries TRBV9 and TRBJ1-2; 12 nucleotides match TRBD1. CDR3 in DNA: TGTGCCAGCAGCGCGGGACAGGGGGCGGATGGCTACACCTTC. It codes for CASSAGQGADGYTF.